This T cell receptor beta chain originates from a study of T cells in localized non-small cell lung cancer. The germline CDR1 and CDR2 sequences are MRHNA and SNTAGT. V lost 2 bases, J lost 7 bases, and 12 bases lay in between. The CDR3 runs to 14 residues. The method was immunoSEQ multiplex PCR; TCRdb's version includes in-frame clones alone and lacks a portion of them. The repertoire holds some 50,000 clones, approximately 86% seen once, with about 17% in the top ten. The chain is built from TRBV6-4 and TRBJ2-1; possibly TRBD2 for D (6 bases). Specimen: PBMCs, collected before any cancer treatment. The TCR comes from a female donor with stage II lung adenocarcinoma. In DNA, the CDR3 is TGTGCCAGCAGTGACGTCGGGACTGCAAATGAGCAGTTCTTC. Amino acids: CASSDVGTANEQFF.